This TCR beta chain is from a study of OX40 agonist ivuxolimab in advanced cancers. For the study at large: In this trial design, patients received ivuxolimab intravenously at 0.01 to 10 mg/kg every 2 weeks. Of the patients, three showed partial responses, one with hepatocellular carcinoma and two with cutaneous melanoma. Study conclusions and caveats: CD8+ T cells (on average) carried more expanded clones than CD4+ T cells. Clonal expansion by week 6 occurred in CD4+ and CD8+ blood T cells (at 0.1 to 3.0 mg/kg).

Comment on this clone: Its target is unknown.

The method was immunoSEQ multiplex PCR; TCRdb's version includes in-frame clones alone and lacks a portion of them. There are 70,000 to 85,000 clones in the sample; more than 85% occur only once, and 0.69% lies in the top ten. After removal of 3 bases from V and 5 bases from J, the junction contained 14 bases not matched to a gene. The germline gives CDR1 SGHRS, CDR2 YFSETQ. The CDR3 length is 17 residues. The J gene is TRBJ2-3, the V gene TRBV5-1; 8 bases agree with TRBD2. The starting material was CD4+ or CD8+ T cells sorted from blood, obtained in a trial of the OX40 agonist ivuxolimab. This receptor was obtained from an adult with an advanced solid tumor such as melanoma, head and neck, liver or kidney cancer. DNA for the CDR3: TGCGCCAGCAGCTACAGCGGGAGTGCTAGCGTCCGAGATACGCAGTATTTT. This codes for CASSYSGSASVRDTQYF.